This T cell receptor beta chain originates from a study of vaccination and CD4 T cells after COVID-19. Study summary: Nasal swab PCR had shown SARS-CoV-2 positivity in the convalescent patients (roughly ten mild cases, one severe case). Convalescent cases consisted of six males and four females, of whom two were Hispanic.

This clonotype was seen only once. No antigen is known for it. Sequencing of the DNA from cultured CD4+ T cells was carried out with the Oncomine TCR Beta short-read assay. The authors extracted genomic DNA from cultured CD4+ T cells. TCRdb independently ran MiXCR on the PCR reads; one entry per CDR3 protein. The table has 13,000 or so distinct CDR3 sequences, about two thirds seen once. Noted treatment: roughly 10-day PBMC culture with coronavirus spike peptide pools or control peptides (ViraFEST assay). The receptor's source is a human donor who had recovered from COVID-19. The sample consisted of CD4+ T cells from blood, cultured in vitro.

The CDR3 sequence is CASSLLPDRAGNTIYF. Here the CDR3 DNA reads TGTGCCAGCAGTTTATTACCCGACAGGGCAGGAAACACCATATATTTT. This chain links TRBV6-5 with TRBJ1-3; 7 bases fit TRBD1. Trimming cost V 4 bases and J 4 bases; bases outside gene matches: 10. The CDR3 totals 16 residues. Germline values: CDR1 MNHEY, CDR2 SVGAGI.